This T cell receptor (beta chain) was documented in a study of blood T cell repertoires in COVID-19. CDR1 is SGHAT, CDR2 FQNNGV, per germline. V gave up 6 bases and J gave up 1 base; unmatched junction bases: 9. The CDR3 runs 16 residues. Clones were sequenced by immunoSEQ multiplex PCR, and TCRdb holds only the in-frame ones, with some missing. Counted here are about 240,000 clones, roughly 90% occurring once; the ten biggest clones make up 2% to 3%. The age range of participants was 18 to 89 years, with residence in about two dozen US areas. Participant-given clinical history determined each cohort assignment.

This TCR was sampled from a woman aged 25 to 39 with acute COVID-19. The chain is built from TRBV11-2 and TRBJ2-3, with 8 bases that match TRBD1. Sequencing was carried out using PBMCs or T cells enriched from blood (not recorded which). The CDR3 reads CASSLSGGAGTDTQYF. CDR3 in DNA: TGTGCCAGCAGTCTGTCAGGGGGCGCGGGCACAGATACGCAGTATTTT.